This T cell receptor beta chain derives from a study of T cell responses to AZD1222 COVID-19 vaccine. The study, taken as a whole, reports: Clonal diversity may have been underestimated in mostly white British donors.

Recipients boosted at about 4 weeks or about 12 weeks are pooled. To note about this clone: Its antigen is still unknown.

Only in-frame clones appear in the TCRdb table, and some are missing; sequencing was by immunoSEQ multiplex PCR. The table has around 130,000 clones, 88% seen once. The source material was peripheral blood, sampled 28 days after the second AZD1222 dose. The sequence was obtained from an adult who received the AZD1222 COVID-19 vaccine.

The CDR3 sequence is CASSDNVQETQYF. In DNA, the CDR3 is TGTGCCAGCAGTGACAACGTTCAAGAGACCCAGTACTTC. This chain connects TRBV6-1 to TRBJ2-5; D unclear. The V end was cut by 3 bases, the J end by 2 bases, with 7 bases between. Germline V gene lookup returns CDR1 MNHNS and CDR2 SASEGT. The CDR3 is made up of 13 amino acids.